Listed below are T cell receptor beta chains from one sample, sequenced in a study. TCRdb itself ran the 5' RACE reads through MiXCR, one entry per CDR3 protein. The sample has fewer than 50,000 distinct CDR3 sequences, more than 20% seen once. Sequenced input: Tregs sorted from a lymph node. The receptor source for this set is a female donor with breast cancer. Each CDR3 is given with its conserved first and last residue. The D gene is left open where the match is weak. Clone size is stated in some rows and not others, as once, few, many or a class when expanded.

TRBJ1-1,many,.,TRBV4-1,CASSQSLQGNTEAFF,TGCGCCAGCAGCCAAAGTCTACAGGGGAACACTGAAGCTTTCTTT
TRBJ2-1,.,.,TRBV4-1,CASSQPRYRLGNYNEQFF,TGCGCCAGCAGCCAACCTAGGTATCGACTAGGGAACTACAATGAGCAGTTCTTC
TRBJ2-5,many,TRBD1,TRBV7-8,CASSLETGALLGETQYF,TGTGCCAGCAGCTTAGAGACAGGGGCGCTCTTGGGAGAGACCCAGTACTTC
TRBJ1-5,.,.,TRBV12-3/TRBV12-4,CASSLNGADSNQPQHF,TGTGCCAGCAGTTTAAACGGGGCCGATAGCAATCAGCCCCAGCATTTT
TRBJ2-4,many,.,TRBV30,CAWSAEVAKNIQYF,TGTGCCTGGAGTGCCGAGGTAGCCAAAAACATTCAGTACTTC
TRBJ2-1,.,.,TRBV4-2,CASSPTEASSYNEQFF,TGTGCCAGCAGCCCCACGGAGGCTAGCTCCTACAATGAGCAGTTCTTC
TRBJ2-1,few,.,TRBV7-9,CASSTTGSEEQFF,TGTGCCAGCAGCACAACAGGGTCGGAAGAGCAGTTCTTC
TRBJ2-1,few,.,TRBV7-9,CASSLASREPYNEQLF,TGTGCCAGCAGCTTAGCGTCACGGGAGCCCTACAATGAGCAGCTCTTC
TRBJ2-3,many,.,TRBV12-3/TRBV12-4,CASSRNNADTQYF,TGTGCCAGCAGCCGAAACAACGCAGATACGCAGTATTTT
TRBJ2-7,few,.,TRBV3-1,CASSPGAPSTYEQYF,TGTGCCAGCAGCCCCGGTGCACCCTCAACCTACGAGCAGTACTTC
TRBJ1-2,many,.,TRBV4-2,CASSQYQQNYGYTF,TGTGCCAGCAGCCAATACCAACAGAACTATGGCTACACCTTC
TRBJ2-5,many,TRBD2,TRBV7-9,CASSLYTLPGLAQETQYF,TGTGCCAGCAGCTTATATACACTCCCGGGACTAGCACAAGAGACCCAGTACTTC
TRBJ2-1,many,.,TRBV6-1,CASNDLRNEQFF,TGTGCCAGCAATGATCTAAGAAATGAGCAGTTCTTC
TRBJ2-1,few,TRBD2,TRBV9,CASSPPGLAAYNEQFF,TGTGCCAGCAGCCCTCCGGGACTAGCGGCCTACAATGAGCAGTTCTTC
TRBJ2-2,few,TRBD2,TRBV7-2,CASSFGQGLYTGELFF,TGTGCCAGCAGCTTCGGCCAGGGACTATACACCGGGGAGCTGTTTTTT
TRBJ1-4,.,.,TRBV20-1,CSAVRGGGEKLFF,TGCAGTGCAGTCCGAGGGGGAGGTGAAAAACTGTTTTTT
TRBJ2-5,.,.,TRBV27,CASSLSSWGQETQYF,TGTGCCAGCAGTTTATCTTCGTGGGGCCAAGAGACCCAGTACTTC
TRBJ2-7,many,TRBD2,TRBV4-1,CASSLPGAGGLYEQYF,TGCGCCAGCAGCCTTCCAGGGGCGGGAGGCCTCTACGAGCAGTACTTC
TRBJ2-1,.,.,TRBV6-2/TRBV6-3,CAGRTFLASHNEQFF,TGTGCCGGCAGAACCTTCCTAGCCTCCCACAATGAGCAGTTCTTC
TRBJ2-7,.,.,TRBV10-3,CASSPTLGHGVALTYEQYF,TGTGCCAGCAGCCCGACCCTCGGACACGGGGTAGCCCTAACCTACGAGCAGTACTTC
TRBJ2-4,.,.,TRBV6-5,CASIGGTKNIQYF,TGTGCCAGCATAGGGGGAACCAAAAACATTCAGTACTTC
TRBJ2-1,many,TRBD1,TRBV4-1,CASSQEGTGGNGQFF,TGCGCCAGCAGCCAAGAGGGGACAGGGGGTAATGGGCAGTTCTTC
TRBJ1-1,.,.,TRBV6-1,CASSEAVRYTEAFF,TGTGCCAGCAGTGAAGCTGTCAGGTACACTGAAGCTTTCTTT
TRBJ2-7,many,.,TRBV20-1,CSASILVHEQYF,TGCAGTGCTAGTATCCTAGTCCACGAGCAGTACTTC
TRBJ2-1,.,.,TRBV20-1,CSARDSIGGGGLSEFF,TGCAGTGCTAGAGATTCCATAGGGGGTGGGGGCCTCTCAGAGTTCTTC
TRBJ1-5,.,.,TRBV5-1,CASSGSNQPQHF,TGCGCCAGCAGCGGTAGCAATCAGCCCCAGCATTTT
TRBJ2-2,few,TRBD2,TRBV5-6,CASSVPGGNTGELFF,TGTGCCAGCAGCGTACCGGGGGGGAACACCGGGGAGCTGTTTTTT
TRBJ2-7,few,.,TRBV7-9,CASSSQRGGEQYF,TGTGCCAGCAGCTCCCAAAGGGGGGGCGAGCAGTACTTC
TRBJ1-2,.,.,TRBV6-2/TRBV6-3,CAGRASYGYTF,TGTGCCGGCAGGGCGAGCTATGGCTACACCTTC
TRBJ2-1,.,TRBD2,TRBV5-1,CASSWTSGEQFF,TGCGCCAGCAGCTGGACTAGTGGTGAGCAGTTCTTC
TRBJ1-1,few,.,TRBV20-1,CSARSHGRTNTEAFF,TGCAGTGCTAGATCTCACGGACGTACGAACACTGAAGCTTTCTTT
TRBJ1-1,many,.,TRBV6-4,CASSDSIEGSEAFF,TGTGCCAGCAGTGACTCGATTGAAGGTTCCGAAGCTTTCTTT
TRBJ2-3,many,TRBD2,TRBV6-5,CASSGGSLAGFTDTQYF,TGTGCCAGCAGTGGGGGGAGCCTAGCGGGATTCACAGATACGCAGTATTTT
TRBJ2-1,many,TRBD2,TRBV7-9,CASSLSLAGSYNEQFF,TGTGCCAGCAGCTTAAGTCTAGCGGGGTCCTACAATGAGCAGTTCTTC
TRBJ2-1,few,.,TRBV9,CASTPGGHDEQFF,TGTGCCAGCACCCCTGGAGGGCACGATGAGCAGTTCTTC
TRBJ2-7,.,.,TRBV29-1,CSVVSSYEQYF,TGCAGCGTTGTGAGCTCCTACGAGCAGTACTTC
TRBJ2-7,.,TRBD1,TRBV2,CASSDRDRGLYEQYF,TGTGCCAGCAGCGACCGGGACAGGGGGTTATACGAGCAGTACTTC
TRBJ2-7,.,.,TRBV5-6,CASSSLLGSGYEQYF,TGTGCCAGCAGCAGTCTACTCGGGAGTGGCTACGAGCAGTACTTC
TRBJ1-2,many,.,TRBV20-1,CSSAGHGYTF,TGCAGCTCGGCGGGTCATGGCTACACCTTC
TRBJ2-5,.,.,TRBV12-3/TRBV12-4,CASSPQTVWETQYF,TGTGCCAGCAGTCCCCAGACAGTTTGGGAGACCCAGTACTTC
TRBJ2-3,few,.,TRBV29-1,CSVGIVGHLHFTDTQYF,TGCAGCGTTGGAATTGTCGGACACCTCCATTTCACAGATACGCAGTATTTT
TRBJ2-1,.,TRBD1,TRBV5-6,CASSYVTGDEQFF,TGTGCCAGCAGCTACGTGACAGGGGACGAGCAGTTCTTC
TRBJ2-1,many,.,TRBV12-3/TRBV12-4,CASSLGGAEQFF,TGTGCCAGCAGTTTAGGCGGGGCCGAGCAGTTCTTC
TRBJ1-1,.,.,TRBV12-3/TRBV12-4,CASRLPPPATEAFF,TGTGCCAGCAGACTCCCCCCTCCCGCCACTGAAGCTTTCTTT
TRBJ2-1,few,TRBD2,TRBV7-3,CASSENPHSSGRASEQFF,TGTGCCAGCAGCGAAAACCCACATTCTAGCGGGAGGGCCAGTGAGCAGTTCTTC
TRBJ2-1,.,TRBD2,TRBV19,CATLTSGPYNEQFF,TGTGCCACCCTAACTAGCGGTCCCTACAATGAGCAGTTCTTC
TRBJ2-2,.,.,TRBV7-2,CASSLWFQGGELFF,TGTGCCAGCAGCTTATGGTTTCAAGGCGGGGAGCTGTTTTTT
TRBJ1-1,.,.,TRBV28,CASSPPWGMNTEAFF,TGTGCCAGCAGTCCCCCTTGGGGGATGAACACTGAAGCTTTCTTT
TRBJ2-5,many,.,TRBV6-1,CASSEGRGGETQYF,TGTGCCAGCAGTGAAGGGCGGGGTGGCGAGACCCAGTACTTC
TRBJ2-3,medium-sized,.,TRBV20-1,CSARDGAHTDTQYF,TGCAGTGCTAGAGATGGGGCACACACAGATACGCAGTATTTT
TRBJ2-4,.,.,TRBV4-3,CASSRDSIGIQYF,TGCGCCAGCAGCCGGGATTCGATCGGCATTCAGTACTTC
TRBJ2-5,.,TRBD2,TRBV7-3,CASSLNAGGLETQYF,TGTGCCAGCAGCTTAAATGCGGGAGGGCTAGAGACCCAGTACTTC
TRBJ1-4,many,.,TRBV30,CAWTNGPRPWALFF,TGTGCCTGGACCAACGGACCTCGACCTTGGGCGCTGTTTTTT
TRBJ2-1,many,TRBD1,TRBV4-1,CASSLPVRDRGNEQFF,TGCGCCAGCAGCCTCCCTGTCCGGGACAGGGGCAATGAGCAGTTCTTC
TRBJ2-7,.,.,TRBV7-2,CASSLSGTRPYEQYF,TGTGCCAGCAGCTTATCCGGGACACGACCCTACGAGCAGTACTTC
TRBJ1-6,.,.,TRBV4-1,CASSPRSEAPLHF,TGCGCCAGCAGCCCCAGGTCGGAGGCACCCCTCCACTTT
TRBJ1-2,many,TRBD1,TRBV4-1,CASSHPGTGGIYGYTF,TGCGCCAGCAGCCACCCCGGGACAGGGGGCATTTATGGCTACACCTTC